These 7 T cell receptor beta chains originate from one sample sequenced in a study of cytomegalovirus exposure and HLA in healthy donors. PCR used 60 Vbeta primers and 13 Jbeta primers. Sequencing was performed with immunoSEQ multiplex PCR; in TCRdb, only in-frame clones are kept and a portion is missing. The sample lists about 150,000 clones, approximately 75% occurring once. The sequencing input was PBMCs. The receptors stem from a man aged 18 to 30 in good health and CMV-seronegative.

This clone was recorded a few times. CDR3 sequence (DNA): TGTGCCAGCAGAAGACAGGGTAGTTCACCCCTCCACTTT. This gives the protein CASRRQGSSPLHF. This sequence joins TRBV6-5 and TRBJ1-6; 7 bases agree with TRBD1. CDR3 length: 13 amino acids. Germline-derived CDR1 and CDR2 are MNHEY and SVGAGI. The J segment lost 9 bases and the V segment lost 6 bases, leaving 5 bases of the junction unmatched.

The chain combines TRBV7-2 with TRBJ2-5, with D tentatively TRBD2 (6 bases). CDR1 and CDR2 from the germline V gene are SGHTA and FQGNSA. The ends were cut back, 5 bases at V and 5 bases at J, with 18 bases in the middle. The CDR3 loop spans 15 amino acids. The CDR3 nucleotides read TGTGCCAGCAGCAGCTGGGACTCCTCCTGGGAGACCCAGTACTTC. Translated: CASSSWDSSWETQYF.

This clone was recorded once. The chain links TRBV30 to TRBJ1-6; tentative D call: TRBD1 (5 bases). V lost 5 bases, J lost 5 bases, and 7 bases lay in between. The CDR3 is 12 amino acids. Per the germline V gene, CDR1 is GTSNPN and CDR2 is SVGIG (reference sequence). Written as DNA, the CDR3 is TGTGCCTGGTGCAGGGATAATTCACCCCTCCACTTT. Translating gives CAWCRDNSPLHF.

This clone was seen only once. The chain links TRBV4-3 to TRBJ1-2; D remains ambiguous. The CDR3 is 14 amino acids. Trimming removed 0 bases at V and 4 bases at J, with 9 bases between. CDR1 and CDR2 (germline): LGHNA, YSLEER. The CDR3 spells CASSQDIGSYGYTF. DNA of the CDR3: TGCGCCAGCAGCCAAGATATAGGGAGCTATGGCTACACCTTC.

Remarks on this clone: Mismatch with germline at one junction end may stem from a read error. The rearrangement joins TRBV15 to TRBJ2-5; TRBD1 matches at 7 bases. The CDR3 totals 17 residues. Germline V lookup: CDR1 LNHNV, CDR2 YYDKDF (reference sequence). In nucleotides, the CDR3 is TGTGCTACCAGCAGGAGTCAAGGGACAGAGTACCAAGAGACCCAGTACTTC. Translating gives CATSRSQGTEYQETQYF.

This chain links TRBV4-3 with TRBJ2-7; TRBD2 might be the D (5 bases). V was cut by 3 bases and J by 0 bases, with 12 bases left in between. Germline-derived CDR1 and CDR2 are LGHNA and YSLEER. The CDR3 loop spans 15 amino acids. The CDR3 protein is CASSHRTGSSYEQYF. DNA of the CDR3: TGCGCCAGCAGCCATCGGACGGGAAGCTCCTACGAGCAGTACTTC.

The chain employs TRBV2 and TRBJ2-1; TRBD2 matches at 11 bases. The trim removed 9 bases at V and 1 base at J, leaving 5 bases unmatched. Germline V gene lookup returns CDR1 SNHLY and CDR2 FYNNEI. CDR3 length equals 15 residues. CDR3 bases: TGTGCCAGTGTCACTAGCGGGGGTTCCTACAATGAGCAGTTCTTC. It encodes CASVTSGGSYNEQFF.